This T cell receptor (beta chain) was sequenced during a study of cytomegalovirus exposure and HLA in healthy donors. Study-wide findings and caveats: In an earlier analysis, productive rearrangement rates for most beta V segments clustered near 87% or 30%. Rare TCR sequences predominated, though certain public TCRs were found in many donors. Reported findings show TCR beta sequences accurately forecast HLA-A and HLA-B alleles in most subjects.

Points on this clone: Its cognate antigen is unknown.

The PCR was carried out with 60 Vbeta primers and 13 Jbeta primers. The assay was immunoSEQ multiplex PCR, and TCRdb's table has in-frame clones only and misses some. The data show about 120,000 clones, roughly 69% seen once. The receptor comes from a human donor in good health. Source material: PBMCs.

The CDR3 loop is CASSVDRGTGANVLTF. The CDR3, as DNA: TGTGCCAGCAGTGTCGACAGGGGGACCGGGGCCAACGTCCTGACTTTC. The chain employs TRBV6-4 and TRBJ2-6; 9 bases align to TRBD1. Germline-derived CDR1 and CDR2 are MRHNA and SNTAGT. The J segment lost 4 bases and the V segment lost 4 bases, leaving 5 bases of the junction unmatched. CDR3 size: 16 residues.